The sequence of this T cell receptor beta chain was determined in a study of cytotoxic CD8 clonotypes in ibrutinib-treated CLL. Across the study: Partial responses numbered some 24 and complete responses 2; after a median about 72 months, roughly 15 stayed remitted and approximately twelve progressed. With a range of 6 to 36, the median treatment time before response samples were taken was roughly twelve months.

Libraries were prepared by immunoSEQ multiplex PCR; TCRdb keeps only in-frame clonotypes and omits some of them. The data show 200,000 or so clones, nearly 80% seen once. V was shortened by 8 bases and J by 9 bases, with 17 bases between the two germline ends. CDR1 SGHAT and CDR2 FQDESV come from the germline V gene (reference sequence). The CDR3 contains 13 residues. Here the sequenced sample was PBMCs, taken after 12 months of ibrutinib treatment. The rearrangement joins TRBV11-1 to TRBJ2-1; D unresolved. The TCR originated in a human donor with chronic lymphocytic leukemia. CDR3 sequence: CASRISRVSEQFF. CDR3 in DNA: TGTGCCAGCCGAATCTCGAGAGTCAGTGAGCAGTTCTTC.